These T cell receptor beta chains were read from a single sample in a study of cytomegalovirus exposure and HLA in healthy donors. Produced via immunoSEQ multiplex PCR; TCRdb's table is partial and in-frame only. The data contain 85,000 to 130,000 clones, about 75% of them seen just once; the ten biggest clones take up 5.8%. The sample comprised PBMCs. Receptors originate from a man between 60 and 75 years old in good health and CMV-seropositive. Each CDR3 is given with its conserved first and last residue. Each record gives: clone size, D gene, V gene, J gene, CDR3 protein, CDR3 DNA. A D gene is named only where the DNA matches it firmly. A row's size may be missing; if present it is once, few, many or a size class.

once	-	TRBV11-2	TRBJ1-5	CASSFSGQDNQPQHF	TGTGCCAGCAGCTTCAGCGGGCAGGACAATCAGCCCCAGCATTTT
-	-	TRBV9	TRBJ2-3	CASSVTGGGDTQYF	TGTGCCAGCAGCGTAACGGGGGGCGGTGATACGCAGTATTTT
-	-	TRBV19	TRBJ2-3	CASSIGRHSTDTQYF	TGTGCCAGTAGTATTGGCAGGCACAGCACAGATACGCAGTATTTT
-	-	TRBV7-9	TRBJ1-2	CASSLSGADRLDTF	TGTGCCAGCAGCTTATCTGGGGCAGACCGGCTAGACACCTTC
once	TRBD1	TRBV11-2	TRBJ1-2	CASSQDRGDYGYTF	TGTGCCAGCAGCCAAGACAGGGGCGACTATGGCTACACCTTC
-	-	TRBV13	TRBJ1-5	CASSHRAGRQPQHF	TGTGCCAGCAGCCACCGTGCAGGGCGGCAGCCCCAGCATTTT
-	-	TRBV7-2	TRBJ2-7	CASSPPNYEQYF	TGTGCCAGCAGCCCCCCAAACTACGAGCAGTACTTC
-	TRBD2	TRBV5-1	TRBJ2-2	CASSLRVGGGTGELFF	TGCGCCAGCAGCTTGAGGGTAGGCGGGGGCACCGGGGAGCTGTTTTTT
-	-	TRBV6-5	TRBJ1-5	CASSWSSQGNQPQHF	TGTGCCAGCAGTTGGTCCAGCCAGGGCAATCAGCCCCAGCATTTT
-	TRBD1	TRBV7-6	TRBJ2-1	CASSPHRGEGEQFF	TGTGCCAGCAGCCCTCACAGGGGCGAGGGTGAGCAGTTCTTC
-	-	TRBV5-4	TRBJ2-2	CASSLDTGINTGELFF	TGTGCCAGCAGCTTGGACACAGGGATAAACACCGGGGAGCTGTTTTTT
-	-	TRBV5-1	TRBJ2-7	CASSLTFFSYEQYF	TGCGCCAGCAGCTTAACATTTTTCTCCTACGAGCAGTACTTC
-	TRBD1	TRBV6-6	TRBJ2-3	CASRDRVTDTQYF	TGTGCCAGCAGGGACAGGGTCACAGATACGCAGTATTTT
-	TRBD1	TRBV29-1	TRBJ1-2	CSDSGQGLYGYTF	TGCAGCGACTCGGGACAGGGCCTCTATGGCTACACCTTC
-	-	TRBV7-9	TRBJ2-7	CASSGLGGVHEQYF	TGTGCCAGCAGCGGGCTAGGGGGGGTCCACGAGCAGTACTTC
-	TRBD2	TRBV7-3	TRBJ2-2	CASSPFGGANTGELFF	TGTGCCAGCAGCCCCTTCGGGGGGGCGAACACCGGGGAGCTGTTTTTT
once	TRBD1	TRBV5-1	TRBJ1-1	CASSWGRTGGTTEAFF	TGCGCCAGCAGCTGGGGGCGGACAGGGGGGACCACTGAAGCTTTCTTT
few	-	TRBV18	TRBJ1-4	CASSPAGEDEKLFF	TGTGCCAGCTCGCCCGCAGGGGAAGATGAAAAACTGTTTTTT
once	-	TRBV7-8	TRBJ1-3	CASSLWTEEHSGNTIYF	TGTGCCAGCAGCTTATGGACAGAGGAACACTCTGGAAACACCATATATTTT
-	TRBD1	TRBV28	TRBJ2-2	CASSLQGVPDGELFF	TGTGCCAGCAGTTTACAGGGGGTTCCGGACGGGGAGCTGTTTTTT
-	-	TRBV14	TRBJ2-7	CASSQAGASGSEQYF	TGTGCCAGCAGCCAAGCGGGGGCTAGCGGATCCGAGCAGTACTTC
-	-	TRBV4-1	TRBJ1-2	CASSQGLGRLYGYTF	TGCGCCAGCAGCCAGGGACTGGGACGGCTCTATGGCTACACCTTC
few	TRBD2	TRBV29-1	TRBJ2-1	CSVDRTSVNNEQFF	TGCAGCGTTGATCGGACTAGCGTGAACAATGAGCAGTTCTTC
-	-	TRBV15	TRBJ2-7	CATSSLQGFSEQYF	TGTGCCACCAGCTCCCTACAGGGTTTCTCCGAGCAGTACTTC
-	-	TRBV10-3	TRBJ2-1	CAISESGDFPVEQFF	TGTGCCATCAGTGAGTCGGGAGATTTCCCTGTTGAGCAGTTCTTC